The clone carrying this T cell receptor beta chain was counted a single time. The CDR3 has 14 residues. Germline lookup yields CDR1 SGHKS and CDR2 YYEKEE (reference sequence). The V and J ends lost 6 bases and 3 bases, in that order; junction bases with no gene match: 6. Profiled with immunoSEQ multiplex PCR; TCRdb holds only in-frame clones, not every one. Here the sample spans about 820,000 clones, 80% to 95% being singletons. This sample stems from a study of shared clonotypes between healthy human individuals. Naive CD8 cells comprised CD45RO-negative, CCR7-positively selected cells, excluding terminally differentiated effector memory CD45RA+ cells.

The TCR was taken from a man younger than 40 in good health. V and J are TRBV5-5 and TRBJ2-7, with TRBD2 matching over 10 bases. The sequenced sample consisted of naive CD8+ T cells sorted from blood. CDR3 sequence reads: CASIRTSGGYEQYF. The CDR3 coding sequence is TGTGCCAGCATCCGGACTAGCGGCGGCTACGAGCAGTACTTC.